The subject of this entry is one TCR beta chain. The sample originates from a study of cytomegalovirus exposure and HLA in healthy donors. Study background: A later analysis reported the same platform for the roughly 110 validation repertoires and the 666 first-cohort repertoires.

Some clones are missing from TCRdb's copy, which holds only in-frame ones; the method was immunoSEQ multiplex PCR. The sample has some 120,000 clones, roughly 90% seen once. Material for sequencing was PBMCs. This clonotype was obtained from a man younger than 45 in good health and CMV-seronegative.

The CDR3 sequence is CASSALKGGTQYF. The CDR3 coding sequence is TGTGCCAGCAGTGCCCTTAAGGGGGGGACGCAGTATTTT. The rearrangement joins TRBV25-1 to TRBJ2-3; D possibly corresponds to TRBD2 (7 bases). V was pared by 4 bases and J by 9 bases, with 14 bases between. CDR3 length: 13 amino acids. Germline V CDR1 and CDR2: MGHDK, SYGVNS.